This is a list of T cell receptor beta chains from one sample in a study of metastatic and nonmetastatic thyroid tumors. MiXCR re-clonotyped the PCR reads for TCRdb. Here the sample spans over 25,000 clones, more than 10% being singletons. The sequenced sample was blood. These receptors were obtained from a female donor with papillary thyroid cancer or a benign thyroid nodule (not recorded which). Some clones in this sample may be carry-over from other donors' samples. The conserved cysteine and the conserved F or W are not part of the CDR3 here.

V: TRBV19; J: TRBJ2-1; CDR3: ASSMTSGVSNEQF
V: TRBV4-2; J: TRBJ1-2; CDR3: ASSQRQYGYT
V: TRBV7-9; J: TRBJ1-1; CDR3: ASSLDQSNTEAF
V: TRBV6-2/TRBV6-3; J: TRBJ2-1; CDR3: ASISKDTVDNEQF
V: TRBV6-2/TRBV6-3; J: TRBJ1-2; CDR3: ASSWHYGHT
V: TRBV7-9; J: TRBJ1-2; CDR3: ASSYPYQSNYGYT
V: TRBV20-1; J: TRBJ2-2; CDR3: SARNTDRGDTGELF
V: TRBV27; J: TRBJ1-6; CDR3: ASNQQGASTPLH
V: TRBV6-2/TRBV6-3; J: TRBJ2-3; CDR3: ASSSFLIQGRTDTQY
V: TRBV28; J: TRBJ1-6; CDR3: ASTNGIAAYNSPLH
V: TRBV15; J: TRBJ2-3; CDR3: ATSRTGEEDTQY
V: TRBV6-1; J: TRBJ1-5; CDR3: ASSPTGGNQPQH
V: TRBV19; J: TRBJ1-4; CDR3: ASSTGGNEKLF
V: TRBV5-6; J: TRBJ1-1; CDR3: ASSYPGQPPGAEAF
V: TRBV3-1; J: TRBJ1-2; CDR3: ASSLFSSRSAGTAGYGYT
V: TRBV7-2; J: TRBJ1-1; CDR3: ASSLGIVNTEAF
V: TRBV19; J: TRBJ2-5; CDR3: ASRTGTGSQETQY
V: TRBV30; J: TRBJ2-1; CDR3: AWNSVNEQF
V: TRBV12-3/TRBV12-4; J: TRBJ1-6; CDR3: ASSHRTGGSTSPLH
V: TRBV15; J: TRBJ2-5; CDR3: ATSRDSGHVETQY
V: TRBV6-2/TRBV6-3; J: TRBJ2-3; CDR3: ASSYRRLAGGPRQTDTQY
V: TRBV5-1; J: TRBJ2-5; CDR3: ASSPTGQETQY
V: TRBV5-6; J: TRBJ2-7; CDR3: ASSLRSRAGGRYEQY
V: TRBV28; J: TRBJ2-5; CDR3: ASGPGSRETQY
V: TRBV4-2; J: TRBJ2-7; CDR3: ASSPGSGENYEQY
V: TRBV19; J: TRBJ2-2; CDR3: ASMGQNTGELF
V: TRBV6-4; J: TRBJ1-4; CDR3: ASSEAFWTGEEKLF
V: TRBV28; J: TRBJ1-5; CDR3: ASTHRGVSNQPQH
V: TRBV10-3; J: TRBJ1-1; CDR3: AIRDRENTEAF
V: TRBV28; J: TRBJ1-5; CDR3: ATHVGDGPHQPQH
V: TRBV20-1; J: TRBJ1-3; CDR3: SAPADPAGNTIY
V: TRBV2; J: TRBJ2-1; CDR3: ASRQTGYNEQF
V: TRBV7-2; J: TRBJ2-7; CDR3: ASSLEGVQQY
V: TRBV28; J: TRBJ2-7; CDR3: ASSLTGGKYEQY
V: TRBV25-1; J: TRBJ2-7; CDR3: ASKGGDLSYEQY
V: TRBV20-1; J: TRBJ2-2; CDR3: SASGQNTRELF
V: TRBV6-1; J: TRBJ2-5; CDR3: ASSPAVAGGRGVETQY
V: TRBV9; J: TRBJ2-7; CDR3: ASSATKEGRDYEQY
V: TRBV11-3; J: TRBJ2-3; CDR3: ASSLSGPTTDTQY
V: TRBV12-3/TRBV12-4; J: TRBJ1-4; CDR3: ASSLSGYHEKLF
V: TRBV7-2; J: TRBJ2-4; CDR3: ASSGGSKNIQY
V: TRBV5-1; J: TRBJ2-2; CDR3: ASRGLQADTGELF
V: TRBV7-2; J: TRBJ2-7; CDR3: ASSSNPGNHEQY
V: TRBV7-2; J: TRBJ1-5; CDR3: ASSFGVGGQPQH
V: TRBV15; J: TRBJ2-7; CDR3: ATGRLAGRHEQY
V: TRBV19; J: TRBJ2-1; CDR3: ASSIGLPFDEQF
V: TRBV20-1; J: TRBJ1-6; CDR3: SARQGNSPLH